These 4 T cell receptor beta chains came from one sample sequenced in a study of CD8+CD57+ T cells in acquired aplastic anemia. CD8+CD57+ cell expansion, shown by flow cytometry, had occurred in the patients selected for sequencing. CDR3 and TCR beta VDJ profiling relied on genomic DNA as the template. One entry per CDR3 protein results from TCRdb running MiXCR on the reads. The sample consists of more than 250,000 distinct CDR3 sequences, 82% of them appearing once. The sample comprised sorted CD4+, CD8+, or CD8+CD57+ T cells (not recorded which) from PBMCs. The receptors shown here come from a human donor with aplastic anemia.

This clonotype was observed a few times. This rearrangement joins TRBV9 to TRBJ1-1; the D gene is possibly TRBD1 (6 bases). Trimming left V 0 bases short and J 3 bases short, with 12 bases between. Germline-derived CDR1 and CDR2 are SGDLS and YYNGEE. The CDR3 consists of 15 residues. CDR3 sequence reads: CASSVVGGRDTEAFF. The CDR3, as DNA: TGTGCCAGCAGCGTAGTTGGGGGGCGCGACACTGAAGCTTTCTTT.

This chain connects TRBV7-3 to TRBJ2-3, with D perhaps assigned TRBD1 or TRBD2 (6 bases each). Germline-derived CDR1 and CDR2 are SGHTA and FQGTGA. The CDR3 runs to 13 residues. Trimming removed 5 bases from V and 4 bases from J, with 10 bases in between. The CDR3 loop reads CASSTGGADTQYF. CDR3 coding DNA: TGTGCCAGCAGCACCGGGGGCGCAGATACGCAGTATTTT.

Concerning this clonotype: An end of the junction does not agree with germline; a read error may underlie this. This chain connects TRBV9 to TRBJ2-3; tentatively, D is TRBD1 or TRBD2 (7 bases each). The CDR3 spans 14 residues. Germline loops: CDR1 SGDLS, CDR2 YYNGEE. The CDR3 DNA follows: TGTGCCAGCAGCTCAGGGGGGGGCCCCCGCAATCAGCCCTTT. As protein: CASSSGGGPRNQPF.

The chain is built from TRBV7-9 and TRBJ2-1; D perhaps matches TRBD2 (6 bases). This CDR3 region has 16 residues. Trimming removed 5 bases from V and 8 bases from J, with 22 bases in between. Germline lookup yields CDR1 SEHNR and CDR2 FQNEAQ (reference sequence). The CDR3 DNA is TGTGCCAGCAGCCAGGGAGGAGGCGACGGTCGCGATGAGCAGTTCTTC. Encoded protein: CASSQGGGDGRDEQFF.